The TCR beta chain described here comes from a study of blood T cell repertoires in COVID-19 (dated by TCRdb to 2018 to 2020). About the study as a whole: Samples covering the acute and convalescent phases of COVID-19 were provided by collaborators in the United States, Italy and Spain. Subjects who had been exposed to COVID-19, were actively infected with it, or had recovered from it provided the deeply sampled blood TCRbeta repertoires that made up the dataset. The material from the prospective study consisted of cDNA or gDNA derived from T cells, B-cell-depleted T cells, or PBMCs. HLA class I and class II types, where available, came from metadata supplied by the sample provider rather than from assay-based typing. The samples were drawn from two sources: the first 160 participants of the ongoing ImmuneRACE study, and some 1,300 subjects contributed by 6 global collaborators. Sample metadata almost always included a de-identified subject ID, COVID-19 status, age in years and sex. A freely available public database, intended as a resource for researchers studying the immune response to SARS-CoV-2, is where the repertoires were released.

The immunoSEQ Assay, a bias-controlled multiplex PCR, was used to amplify TCRbeta CDR3 regions from genomic DNA. As for the original processing: Within the assay, amplification of reference gene primers was used to estimate how many nucleated cells each sample contained. To quantify the absolute abundance of each unique TCRbeta CDR3 rearrangement, sequence reads were collapsed and filtered. For each sample, productive Simpson clonality was calculated as the square root of Simpson's diversity index over productive rearrangements. The table comes from immuneACCESS by way of TCRdb, which keeps in-frame sequences with V and J called. Part of the clones is missing from these tables; in studies checked, under half for an unresolved V gene and the rest for unknown reasons. V and J calls and clone size are given by that table; D and trimming were obtained from the DNA. The sample table lists tens of thousands of clones, 80% to 90% of them with a count of one. The leading ten clones occupy around 10% of the sample.

Collaborating institutions collected whole blood in K2EDTA tubes following their own protocols. For TCRbeta analysis, collaborators shipped samples in one of three forms: frozen whole blood, isolated PBMCs, or DNA extracted from either of those sample types. Overall results and qualifications from the work: Clinical and demographic metadata were provided uncurated, with the amount varying by source and participant.

Spanning cysteine to phenylalanine, the CDR3 consists of 13 amino acids. CDR3 DNA is the only sequence kept; it has 39 bases, read in frame from the first base. From V the trimming removes 7 bases and from J it removes 2 bases, while the gene matches leave 5 bases of the junction unaccounted for. In the germline V gene (reference sequence), CDR1 corresponds to LGHDT and CDR2 to YNNKEL. Of note for this clone: There is no known antigen for this receptor. Base qualities were left out, and no much larger clone turns up one base away.

The rearranged segments are TRBV3-1 (or the pseudogene TRBV3-2) and TRBJ2-7; 7 middle bases align to TRBD1. Material: peripheral blood. The clonotype was recovered from a man older than 75 with active COVID-19. The nucleotides are TGTGCCAGCACGGGACAGCCAGCCTACGAGCAGTACTTC. Its protein is CASTGQPAYEQYF.